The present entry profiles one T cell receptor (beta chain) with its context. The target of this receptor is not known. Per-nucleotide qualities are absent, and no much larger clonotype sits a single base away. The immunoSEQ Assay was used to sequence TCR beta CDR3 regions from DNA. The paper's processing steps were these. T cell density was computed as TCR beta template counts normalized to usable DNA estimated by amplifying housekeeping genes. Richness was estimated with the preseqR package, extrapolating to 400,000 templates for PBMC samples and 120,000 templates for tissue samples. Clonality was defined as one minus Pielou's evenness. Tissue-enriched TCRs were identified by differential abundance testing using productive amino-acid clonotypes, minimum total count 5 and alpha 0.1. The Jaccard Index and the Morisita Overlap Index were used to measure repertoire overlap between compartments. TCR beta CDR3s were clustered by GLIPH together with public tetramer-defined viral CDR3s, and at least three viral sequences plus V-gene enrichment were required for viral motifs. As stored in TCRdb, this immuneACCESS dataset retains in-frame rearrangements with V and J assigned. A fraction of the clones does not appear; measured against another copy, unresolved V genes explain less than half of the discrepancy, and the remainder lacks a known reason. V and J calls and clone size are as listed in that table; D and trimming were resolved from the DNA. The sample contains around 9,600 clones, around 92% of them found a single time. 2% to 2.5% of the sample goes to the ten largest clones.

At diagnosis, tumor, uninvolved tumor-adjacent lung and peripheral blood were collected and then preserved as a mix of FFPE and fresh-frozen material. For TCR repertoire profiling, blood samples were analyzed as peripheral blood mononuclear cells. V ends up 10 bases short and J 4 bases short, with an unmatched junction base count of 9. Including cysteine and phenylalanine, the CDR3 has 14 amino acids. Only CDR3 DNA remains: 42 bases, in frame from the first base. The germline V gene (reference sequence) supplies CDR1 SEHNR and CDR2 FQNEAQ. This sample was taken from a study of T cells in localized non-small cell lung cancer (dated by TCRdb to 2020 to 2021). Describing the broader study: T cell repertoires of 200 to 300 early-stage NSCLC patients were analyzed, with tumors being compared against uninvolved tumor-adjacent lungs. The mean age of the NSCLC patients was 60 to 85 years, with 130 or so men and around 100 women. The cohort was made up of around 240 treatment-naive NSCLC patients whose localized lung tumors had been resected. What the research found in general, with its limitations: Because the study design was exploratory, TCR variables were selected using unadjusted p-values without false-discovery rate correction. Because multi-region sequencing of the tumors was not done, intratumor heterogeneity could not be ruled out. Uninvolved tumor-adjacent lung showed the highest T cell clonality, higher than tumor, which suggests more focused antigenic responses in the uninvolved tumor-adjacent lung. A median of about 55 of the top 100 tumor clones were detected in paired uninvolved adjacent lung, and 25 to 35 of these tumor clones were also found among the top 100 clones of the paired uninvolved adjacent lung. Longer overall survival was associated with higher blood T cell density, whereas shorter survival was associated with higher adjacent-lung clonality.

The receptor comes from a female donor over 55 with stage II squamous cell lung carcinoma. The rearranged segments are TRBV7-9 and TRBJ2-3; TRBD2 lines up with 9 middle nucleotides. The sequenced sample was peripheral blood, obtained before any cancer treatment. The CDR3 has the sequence CANALAGAPDTQYF. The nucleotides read TGTGCCAACGCGTTAGCGGGAGCTCCAGATACGCAGTATTTT.